The 7 T cell receptor beta chains reported below all come from one sample, sequenced in a study of T cell repertoires in cytomegalovirus infection. TCRdb re-analysed the reads in MiXCR, keeping a single row per CDR3 protein. The data hold about 130,000 distinct CDR3 sequences, with roughly a quarter observed a single time. Their cognate antigens are unknown. The sample was PBMCs, sequenced either directly or after in vitro stimulation (not recorded which). The receptors originated from a human donor in good health (CMV status not recorded). Some clones in this sample may be carry-over from other donors' samples.

This chain connects TRBV24-1 to TRBJ1-1, with D tentatively TRBD1 (5 bases). This CDR3 region has 14 residues. Trimming removed 7 bases from V and 3 bases from J, with 14 bases in between. Germline V lookup: CDR1 KGHDR, CDR2 SFDVKD. The CDR3 protein is CATRSGAADTEAFF. The CDR3 coding sequence is TGTGCCACCAGATCCGGGGCCGCGGACACTGAAGCTTTCTTT.

The table lists this clonotype with many counts. The CDR3 reads CASSWGQEVGTQYF. The CDR3 region has the DNA TGTGCCAGCAGCTGGGGACAGGAGGTGGGGACCCAGTACTTC. The chain links TRBV7-2 to TRBJ2-5; 8 bases map to TRBD1. The germline gives CDR1 SGHTA, CDR2 FQGNSA. The V segment lost 4 bases and the J segment 7 bases; nucleotides outside the gene matches: 8. This CDR3 is built from 14 residues.

This clonotype has just a few counts. This chain connects TRBV15 to TRBJ1-2; D not certain. The ends were cut back, 0 bases at V and 8 bases at J, with 16 bases in the middle. CDR1 is LNHNV and CDR2 is YYDKDF in the germline V gene (reference sequence). The CDR3 runs 15 residues. CDR3 amino acids: CATSRDLEGVGGYTF. As DNA, the CDR3 is TGTGCCACCAGCAGAGATCTCGAGGGAGTTGGGGGCTACACCTTC. The full variable domain, in which reference TRBV15 and TRBJ1-2 provide the parts outside the CDR3, is DAMVIQNPRYQVTQFGKPVTLSCSQTLNHNVMYWYQQKSSQAPKLLFHYYDKDFNNEADTPDNFQSRRPNTSFCFLDIRSPGLGDTAMYLCATSRDLEGVGGYTFGSGTRLTVV.

The chain links TRBV24-1 to TRBJ2-1; D remains unclear. Germline CDR1 is KGHDR and CDR2 is SFDVKD. V was clipped by 4 bases and J by 4 bases, with 7 bases between them. The CDR3 runs to 13 residues. The CDR3: CATSESRYNEQFF. The CDR3 region has the DNA TGTGCCACCAGTGAATCGAGATACAATGAGCAGTTCTTC.

The chain combines TRBV20-1 with TRBJ1-2, with D possibly TRBD1 on 5 matching bases. The germline gives CDR1 DFQATT, CDR2 SNEGSKA (reference sequence). The V end was cut by 7 bases, the J end by 3 bases, with 12 bases between. The CDR3 is made up of 12 amino acids. CDR3 region: CSVKGRHYGYTF. The CDR3 nucleotides are TGCAGTGTCAAGGGGAGGCACTATGGCTACACCTTC.

The chain recombines TRBV9 with TRBJ1-1; D is ambiguous. The CDR3 length is 13 residues. The V end lost 3 bases, the J end lost 0 bases, and 6 bases lay between the germline ends. Germline CDR1 and CDR2: SGDLS and YYNGEE. The CDR3, as DNA: TGTGCCAGCAGCGAGGCTATGAACACTGAAGCTTTCTTT. Translated: CASSEAMNTEAFF.

The genes are TRBV3-1 and TRBJ1-5; the D is unclear. The V gene lost 2 bases and the J gene lost 5 bases, with 10 bases spanning the gap. The CDR3 spans 14 residues. The V gene's germline CDR1 is LGHDT and CDR2 YNNKEL (reference sequence). CDR3 residues: CASSQTTGYQPQHF. In nucleotides, the CDR3 is TGTGCCAGCAGCCAAACTACGGGATATCAGCCCCAGCATTTT.